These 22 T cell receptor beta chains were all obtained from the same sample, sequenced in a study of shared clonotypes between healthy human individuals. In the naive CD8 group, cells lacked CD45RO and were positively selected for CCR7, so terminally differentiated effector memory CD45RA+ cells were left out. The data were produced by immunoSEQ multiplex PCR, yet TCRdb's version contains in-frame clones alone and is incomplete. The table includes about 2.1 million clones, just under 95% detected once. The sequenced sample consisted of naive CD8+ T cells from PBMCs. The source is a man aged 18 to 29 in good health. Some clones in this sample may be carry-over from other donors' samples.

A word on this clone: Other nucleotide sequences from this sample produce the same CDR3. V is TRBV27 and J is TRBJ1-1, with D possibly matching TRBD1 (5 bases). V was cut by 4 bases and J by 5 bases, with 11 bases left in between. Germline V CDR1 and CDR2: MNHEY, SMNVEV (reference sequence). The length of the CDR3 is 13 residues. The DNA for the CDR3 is TGTGCCAGCAGTTGGGGGGGAAGGACTGAAGCTTTCTTT. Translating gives CASSWGGRTEAFF.

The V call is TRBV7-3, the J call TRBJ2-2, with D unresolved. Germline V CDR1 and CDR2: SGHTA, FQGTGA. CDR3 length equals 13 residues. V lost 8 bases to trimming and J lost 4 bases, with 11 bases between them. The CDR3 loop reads CASSPISTGELFF. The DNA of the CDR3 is TGTGCCAGCTCCCCGATTAGCACCGGGGAGCTGTTTTTT.

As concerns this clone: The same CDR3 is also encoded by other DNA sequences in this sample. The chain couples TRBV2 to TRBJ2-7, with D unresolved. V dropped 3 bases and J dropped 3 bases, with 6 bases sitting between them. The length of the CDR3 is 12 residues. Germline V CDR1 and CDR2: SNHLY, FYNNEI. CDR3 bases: TGTGCCAGCAGTGATCGAAACTACGAGCAGTACTTC. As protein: CASSDRNYEQYF.

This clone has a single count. CDR3: CASSWVRRGSSYEQYF. Here the CDR3 DNA reads TGTGCCAGCAGCTGGGTAAGGCGCGGGAGCTCCTACGAGCAGTACTTC. The chain combines TRBV11-2 with TRBJ2-7, with 7 bases fitting TRBD2. This CDR3 spans 16 amino acids. V trimming: 4 bases; J trimming: 0 bases; junction bases outside the gene matches: 9. Germline-derived CDR1 and CDR2 are SGHAT and FQNNGV.

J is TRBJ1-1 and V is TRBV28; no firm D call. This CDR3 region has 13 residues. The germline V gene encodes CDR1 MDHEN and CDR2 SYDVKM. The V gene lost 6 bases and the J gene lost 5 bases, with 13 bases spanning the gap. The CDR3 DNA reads TGTGCCAGCAGGGTCGGGGTAGGGACTGAAGCTTTCTTT. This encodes CASRVGVGTEAFF. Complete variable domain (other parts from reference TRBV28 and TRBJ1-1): DVKVTQSSRYLVKRTGEKVFLECVQDMDHENMFWYRQDPGLGLRLIYFSYDVKMKEKGDIPEGYSVSREKKERFSLILESASTNQTSMYLCASRVGVGTEAFFGQGTRLTVV.

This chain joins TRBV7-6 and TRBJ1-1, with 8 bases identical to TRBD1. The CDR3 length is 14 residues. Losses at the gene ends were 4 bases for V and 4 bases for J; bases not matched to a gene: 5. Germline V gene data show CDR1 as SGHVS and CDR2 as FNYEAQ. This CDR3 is CASSSAQGATEAFF. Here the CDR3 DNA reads TGTGCCAGCAGCTCGGCTCAGGGGGCCACTGAAGCTTTCTTT.

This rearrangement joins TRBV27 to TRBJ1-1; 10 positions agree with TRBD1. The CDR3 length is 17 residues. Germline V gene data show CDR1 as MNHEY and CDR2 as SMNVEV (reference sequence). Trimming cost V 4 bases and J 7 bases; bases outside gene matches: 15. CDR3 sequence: CASSSNGHWDRGGEAFF. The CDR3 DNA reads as TGTGCCAGCAGTTCCAACGGCCATTGGGACAGGGGAGGTGAAGCTTTCTTT.

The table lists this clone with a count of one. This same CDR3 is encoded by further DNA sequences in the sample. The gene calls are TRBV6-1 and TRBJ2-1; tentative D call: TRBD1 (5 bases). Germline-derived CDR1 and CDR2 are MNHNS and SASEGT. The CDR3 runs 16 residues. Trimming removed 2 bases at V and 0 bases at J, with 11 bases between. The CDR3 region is CASSEWGGNSYNEQFF. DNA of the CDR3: TGTGCCAGCAGTGAATGGGGCGGTAACTCCTACAATGAGCAGTTCTTC.

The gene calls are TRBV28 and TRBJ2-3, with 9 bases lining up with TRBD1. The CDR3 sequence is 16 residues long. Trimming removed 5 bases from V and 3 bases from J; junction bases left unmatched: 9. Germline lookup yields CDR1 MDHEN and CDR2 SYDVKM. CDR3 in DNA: TGTGCCAGCAGTGCCCGGGACAGGGAGTTGACAGATACGCAGTATTTT. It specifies CASSARDRELTDTQYF.

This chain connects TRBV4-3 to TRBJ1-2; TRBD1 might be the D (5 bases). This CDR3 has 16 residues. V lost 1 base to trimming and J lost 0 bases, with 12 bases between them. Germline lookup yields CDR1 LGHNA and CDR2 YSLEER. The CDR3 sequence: CASSQVLGGANYGYTF. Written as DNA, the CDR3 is TGCGCCAGCAGCCAAGTCTTGGGGGGAGCTAACTATGGCTACACCTTC.

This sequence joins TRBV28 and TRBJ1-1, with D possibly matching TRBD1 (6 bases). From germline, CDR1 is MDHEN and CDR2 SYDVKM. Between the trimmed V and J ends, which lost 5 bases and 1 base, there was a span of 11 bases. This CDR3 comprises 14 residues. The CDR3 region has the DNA TGTGCCAGCAGTATGACAGGCCCGAACACTGAAGCTTTCTTT. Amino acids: CASSMTGPNTEAFF. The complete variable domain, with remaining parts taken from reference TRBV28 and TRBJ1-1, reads DVKVTQSSRYLVKRTGEKVFLECVQDMDHENMFWYRQDPGLGLRLIYFSYDVKMKEKGDIPEGYSVSREKKERFSLILESASTNQTSMYLCASSMTGPNTEAFFGQGTRLTVV.

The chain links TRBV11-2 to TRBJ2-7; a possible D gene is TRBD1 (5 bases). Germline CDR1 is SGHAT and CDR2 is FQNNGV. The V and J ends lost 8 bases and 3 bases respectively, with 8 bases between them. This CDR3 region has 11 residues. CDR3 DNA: TGTGCCAGCCTGCAGGGCTACGAGCAGTACTTC. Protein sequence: CASLQGYEQYF. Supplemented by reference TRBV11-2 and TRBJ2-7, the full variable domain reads EAGVAQSPRYKIIEKRQSVAFWCNPISGHATLYWYQQILGQGPKLLIQFQNNGVVDDSQLPKDRFSAERLKGVDSTLKIQPAKLEDSAVYLCASLQGYEQYFGPGTRLTVT.

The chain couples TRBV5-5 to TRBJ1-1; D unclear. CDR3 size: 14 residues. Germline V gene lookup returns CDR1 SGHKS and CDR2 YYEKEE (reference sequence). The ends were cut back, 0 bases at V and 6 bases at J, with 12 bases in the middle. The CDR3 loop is CASSLVRFGPEAFF. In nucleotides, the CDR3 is TGTGCCAGCAGCTTGGTTAGGTTCGGGCCTGAAGCTTTCTTT.

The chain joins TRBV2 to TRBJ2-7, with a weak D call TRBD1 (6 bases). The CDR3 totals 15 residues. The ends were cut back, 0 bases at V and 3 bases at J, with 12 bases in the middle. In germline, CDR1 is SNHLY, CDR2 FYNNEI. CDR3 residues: CASSEARGQSYEQYF. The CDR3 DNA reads TGTGCCAGCAGTGAAGCGAGAGGACAGAGCTACGAGCAGTACTTC.

This CDR3 is CASSRASHQPQHF. In nucleotides, the CDR3 is TGTGCCAGCAGTCGGGCGTCTCACCAGCCCCAGCATTTT. V usage is TRBV27 and J usage is TRBJ1-5, with D hard to call. V was pared by 5 bases and J by 7 bases, with 12 bases between. This CDR3 is 13 amino acids long. The germline V gene has CDR1 MNHEY and CDR2 SMNVEV (reference sequence).

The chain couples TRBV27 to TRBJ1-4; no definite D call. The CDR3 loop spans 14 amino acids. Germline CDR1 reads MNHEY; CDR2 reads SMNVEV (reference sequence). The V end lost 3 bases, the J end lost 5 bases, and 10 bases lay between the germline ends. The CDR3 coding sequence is TGTGCCAGCAGTTTGGCCGGTTGGAATGAAAAACTGTTTTTT. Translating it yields CASSLAGWNEKLFF.

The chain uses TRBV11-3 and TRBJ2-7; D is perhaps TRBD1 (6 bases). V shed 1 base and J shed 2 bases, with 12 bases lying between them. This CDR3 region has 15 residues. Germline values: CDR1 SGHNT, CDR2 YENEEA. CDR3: CASSLATGNPYEQYF. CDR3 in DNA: TGTGCCAGCAGCTTAGCCACAGGGAACCCCTACGAGCAGTACTTC.

The CDR3 sequence is CASSWDIRSGNTIYF. The CDR3 DNA sequence: TGCGCCAGCAGCTGGGACATCCGCTCTGGAAACACCATATATTTT. The gene calls are TRBV5-1 and TRBJ1-3; TRBD1 might be the D (6 bases). The CDR3 covers 15 residues. Germline CDR1 and CDR2: SGHRS and YFSETQ. V lost 3 bases and J lost 0, with 10 bases in between.

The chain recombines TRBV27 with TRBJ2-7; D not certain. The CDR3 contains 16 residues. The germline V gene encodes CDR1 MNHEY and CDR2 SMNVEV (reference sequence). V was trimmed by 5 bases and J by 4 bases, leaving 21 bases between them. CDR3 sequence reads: CASSPYTLMSPYEQYF. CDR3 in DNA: TGTGCCAGCAGTCCCTATACCCTGATGTCCCCGTACGAGCAGTACTTC.

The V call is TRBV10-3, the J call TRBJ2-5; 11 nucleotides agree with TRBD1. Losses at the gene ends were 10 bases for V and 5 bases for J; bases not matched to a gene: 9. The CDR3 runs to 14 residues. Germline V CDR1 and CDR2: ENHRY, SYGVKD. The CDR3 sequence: CATQGTGGLETQYF. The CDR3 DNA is TGTGCCACTCAAGGGACAGGGGGTTTGGAGACCCAGTACTTC.

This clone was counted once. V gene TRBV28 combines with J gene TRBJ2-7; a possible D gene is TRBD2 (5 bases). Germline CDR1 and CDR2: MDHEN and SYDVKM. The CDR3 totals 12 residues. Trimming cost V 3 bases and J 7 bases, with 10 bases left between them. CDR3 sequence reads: CASSLDSGEQYF. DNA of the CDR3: TGTGCCAGCAGTTTGGATTCGGGGGAGCAGTACTTC. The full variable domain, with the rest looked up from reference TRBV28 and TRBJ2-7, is DVKVTQSSRYLVKRTGEKVFLECVQDMDHENMFWYRQDPGLGLRLIYFSYDVKMKEKGDIPEGYSVSREKKERFSLILESASTNQTSMYLCASSLDSGEQYFGPGTRLTVT.

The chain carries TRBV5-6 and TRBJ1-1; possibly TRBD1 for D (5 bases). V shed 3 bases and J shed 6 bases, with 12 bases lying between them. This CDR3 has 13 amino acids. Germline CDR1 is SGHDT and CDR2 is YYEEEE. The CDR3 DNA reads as TGTGCCAGCAGCTACTGGGGAGGGGCTGAAGCTTTCTTT. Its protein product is CASSYWGGAEAFF.